This T cell receptor (beta chain) was obtained from a study of long-term antiretroviral therapy in people with HIV. The libraries were made with immunoSEQ v3.0 at survey level. Repertoires were generated with immunoSEQ multiplex PCR, while TCRdb's copy carries only in-frame clones and drops some. Of over 10,000 clones in the sample, approximately 71% are singletons; the top ten hold around 21%. V shed 5 bases and J shed 7 bases, with 14 bases lying between them. CDR1 SGHAT and CDR2 FQNNGV come from the germline V gene. The CDR3 is made up of 13 amino acids. Sequenced material: unsorted PBMCs, taken 0.5 years before starting antiretroviral therapy. The sequence was obtained from a middle-aged woman with HIV. The rearrangement links TRBV11-2 to TRBJ1-2, with D possibly being TRBD1 (6 bases). DNA of the CDR3: TGTGCCAGCAGCCAGACCGGGACATCTGGCTACACCTTC. Its translation: CASSQTGTSGYTF. Supplemented by reference TRBV11-2 and TRBJ1-2, the full variable domain reads EAGVAQSPRYKIIEKRQSVAFWCNPISGHATLYWYQQILGQGPKLLIQFQNNGVVDDSQLPKDRFSAERLKGVDSTLKIQPAKLEDSAVYLCASSQTGTSGYTFGSGTRLTVV.